This paragraph reports one TCR beta chain. What it binds is not known. Survey-level immunoSEQ v3.0 assays were run. Produced via immunoSEQ multiplex PCR; TCRdb's table is partial and in-frame only. The sample has nearly 30,000 clones, 80% to 90% seen once. The germline V gene encodes CDR1 LNHDA and CDR2 SQIVND (reference sequence). V shed 3 bases and J shed 3 bases, with 12 bases lying between them. The CDR3 has 15 amino acids. Each HIV participant was treated in the United States. The sample belongs to a study of long-term antiretroviral therapy in people with HIV. Notes on the study in general: ART adherence, viral resistance and therapy changes were not recorded. Blood sampling spanned 2004 to 2017, possibly under older ART regimens.

The sample in question was unsorted PBMCs, obtained 3.2 years before starting antiretroviral therapy. This rearrangement joins TRBV19 to TRBJ1-5; D call uncertain. This sequence originates from a man in his forties or fifties with HIV. CDR3 nucleotides: TGTGCCAGTAGTATTGGGCAGGCAGACAATCAGCCCCAGCATTTT. Its translation: CASSIGQADNQPQHF.